This TCR beta chain appears in the sequencing data of a study of shared clonotypes between healthy human individuals. Measured with immunoSEQ multiplex PCR; TCRdb has only the in-frame clones, and not every one. Of around 2,000,000 clones in the sample, just over 90% were seen once. Naive CD8 cells were CD45RO-negative, positively selected for CCR7, excluding terminally differentiated effector memory CD45RA+ cells. The sequence was obtained from a man between 18 and 29 years old in good health. Some clones in this sample may be carry-over from other donors' samples. Sequencing was carried out using naive CD8+ T cells from PBMCs.

The CDR3 DNA reads as TGCGCCAGCAGGGCCGGGACAGCCCTATCTTACGGCTACACCTTC. Translation gives CASRAGTALSYGYTF. This chain links TRBV4-1 with TRBJ1-2; 7 positions agree with TRBD1. J gave up 8 bases and V 6 bases, and 15 bases lay outside the gene matches. This CDR3 is 15 amino acids long. The V gene's germline CDR1 is MGHRA and CDR2 YSYEKL.